This T cell receptor beta chain is drawn from a study of blood T cell repertoires in COVID-19. About the research overall: Nucleic acid was either cDNA or gDNA, and it came from T cells, B-cell-depleted T cells, or PBMCs.

This clone was seen only a few times. Profiling relied on immunoSEQ multiplex PCR, and the TCRdb table lists in-frame clones only, not all of them. The sample has about 220,000 clones, around 87% seen once. Trimming at V came to 5 bases and at J to 1 base, leaving 10 bases not matched to a gene. The CDR3 contains 16 residues. Germline values: CDR1 MDHEN, CDR2 SYDVKM. Everyone who took part was about 18 to 89 years old, and they came from 20 to 25 US areas. Cohorts were assigned according to the clinical history that participants reported. Sequenced material: PBMCs or T cells enriched from blood (not recorded which). The clonotype was recovered from a man aged 25 to 40 who had been exposed to COVID-19. The chain has TRBV28 and TRBJ1-2; 7 bases fit TRBD1. The CDR3: CASSHLTGFGNYGYTF. In DNA form, the CDR3 reads TGTGCCAGCAGTCACTTGACAGGGTTTGGTAACTATGGCTACACCTTC.